The 27 T cell receptor beta chains in this list originate from one sample, sequenced in a study of T cells after yellow fever vaccination. TCRdb reprocessed the 5' RACE reads with MiXCR, giving one entry per CDR3 protein. The data show under 200,000 distinct CDR3 sequences, about 7% seen once. Sequencing was performed on CD4+ T cells sorted from PBMCs, taken roughly 5 days after the first yellow fever vaccination. The receptors were sampled from a man in his late teens or twenties who received the YFV17D yellow fever vaccine.

This clonotype is labeled medium-sized. The J gene is TRBJ2-2, the V gene TRBV4-2; D unclear. Deletions cut 1 base from V and 2 bases from J, with 8 bases between. Germline loops: CDR1 LGHNA, CDR2 YNFKEQ. The CDR3 sequence is 15 residues long. CDR3 sequence: CASSQASRNTGELFF. The CDR3 DNA is TGTGCCAGCAGCCAAGCATCCCGAAACACCGGGGAGCTGTTTTTT.

This clonotype was seen ten or more times. CDR3 sequence: CASSFRTGVTGELFF. DNA of the CDR3: TGTGCCAGCAGCTTCCGGACAGGCGTCACCGGGGAGCTGTTTTTT. V is TRBV7-2 and J is TRBJ2-2, with TRBD1 matching over 7 bases. The CDR3 has 15 amino acids. Germline CDR1 reads SGHTA; CDR2 reads FQGNSA. After removal of 3 bases from V and 4 bases from J, the junction contained 5 bases not matched to a gene.

Only a few counts were recorded for this clonotype. This chain links TRBV12-3 or TRBV12-4 with TRBJ1-5, with TRBD1 matching over 9 bases. V shed 6 bases, J shed 11 bases, and the junction held 8 bases outside the gene matches. This CDR3 spans 13 amino acids. The CDR3 here is CASRPGQGLAQHF. DNA for the CDR3: TGTGCCAGCAGACCTGGACAGGGGCTAGCCCAGCATTTT.

The J gene is TRBJ2-1, the V gene TRBV7-2, with 8 bases aligning to TRBD1. CDR1 is SGHTA and CDR2 is FQGNSA in the germline V gene. The CDR3 has 15 residues. Trimming cost V 5 bases and J 10 bases; bases outside gene matches: 13. CDR3 sequence: CASSLRTGGVSEQFF. CDR3 DNA sequence: TGTGCCAGCAGCCTAAGAACAGGGGGTGTATCAGAGCAGTTCTTC.

The sample holds a few counts of this clonotype. This chain links TRBV5-1 with TRBJ2-5, with 8 bases matching TRBD1. Per germline, CDR1 SGHRS and CDR2 YFSETQ. Trimming at V came to 4 bases and at J to 3 bases, leaving 8 bases not matched to a gene. This CDR3 has 15 amino acids. CDR3 region: CASSRTGTIEETQYF. The CDR3 DNA sequence: TGCGCCAGCAGCAGGACAGGGACGATTGAAGAGACCCAGTACTTC.

This clonotype was seen repeatedly, ten times or more. The chain combines TRBV7-8 with TRBJ2-3; D is unclear. The V gene lost 1 base and the J gene lost 4 bases, with 3 bases spanning the gap. Germline V gives CDR1 SGHVS, CDR2 FQNEAQ. This CDR3 spans 12 amino acids. The CDR3 DNA reads TGTGCCAGCAGCTTAGGGGCAGATACGCAGTATTTT. It specifies CASSLGADTQYF. Full variable domain (remainder filled in from reference TRBV7-8 and TRBJ2-3): GAGVSQSPRYKVAKRGQDVALRCDPISGHVSLFWYQQALGQGPEFLTYFQNEAQLDKSGLPSDRFFAERPEGSVSTLKIQRTQQEDSAVYLCASSLGADTQYFGPGTRLTVL.

This clonotype was detected many times. The chain uses TRBV3-1 and TRBJ1-4; the match to TRBD1 covers 7 bases. V was pared by 3 bases and J by 8 bases, with 6 bases of the junction left unmatched. This CDR3 region has 14 residues. Per germline, CDR1 LGHDT and CDR2 YNNKEL (reference sequence). The CDR3 reads CASSHRRGEEKLFF. CDR3 in DNA: TGTGCCAGCAGCCATCGCAGGGGGGAGGAAAAACTGTTTTTT.

This clonotype has ten or more counts. The rearrangement links TRBV6-1 to TRBJ1-2; the D gene is possibly TRBD1 (6 bases). V shed 3 bases and J shed 3 bases, with 11 bases lying between them. Germline-derived CDR1 and CDR2 are MNHNS and SASEGT. The length of the CDR3 is 14 residues. The CDR3: CASSDRGNDYGYTF. DNA for the CDR3: TGTGCCAGCAGTGACAGGGGAAACGACTATGGCTACACCTTC.

This clonotype was recorded at least ten times. The chain employs TRBV10-3 and TRBJ2-3, with TRBD1 identical over 8 bases. The germline V gene encodes CDR1 ENHRY and CDR2 SYGVKD. The CDR3 totals 16 residues. J lost 5 bases, V lost 2 bases, and 9 bases had no gene match. The CDR3 protein is CAISEPTGVEKDTQYF. The CDR3 region has the DNA TGTGCCATCAGTGAGCCGACAGGGGTTGAGAAAGATACGCAGTATTTT.

The CDR3 DNA sequence: TGCAGTGCTAGCCACAGGGGGAGGGGCTGGGGCACTGAAGCTTTCTTT. It encodes CSASHRGRGWGTEAFF. The V gene is TRBV20-1, the J gene TRBJ1-1, with 8 bases aligning to TRBD1. Unmatched junction bases numbered 13, after V lost 3 bases and J lost 4 bases. The CDR3 loop spans 16 amino acids. Germline V gene data show CDR1 as DFQATT and CDR2 as SNEGSKA (reference sequence).

As to this clonotype: In this CDR3 the conserved last residue, phenylalanine or tryptophan, is missing, so a read error is likely. The limits of the CDR3 on the DNA are not certain, so only TCRdb's listed CDR3 is given. The V call is TRBV19, the J call TRBJ1-6. Germline CDR1 is LNHDA and CDR2 is SQIVND (reference sequence). Both ends counted, the CDR3 spans 9 residues. CDR3 amino acids: CASSPTRGP.

This clonotype was recorded many times. CDR3 in amino acids: CASSLHRGGEQFF. The CDR3 region has the DNA TGTGCCAGCAGCCTACACCGGGGGGGAGAGCAGTTCTTC. J is TRBJ2-1 and V is TRBV11-2; 8 bases line up with TRBD2. V trimming: 5 bases; J trimming: 10 bases; junction bases outside the gene matches: 7. CDR1 is SGHAT and CDR2 is FQNNGV in the germline V gene. CDR3 size: 13 residues.

In this sample, this clonotype turned up many times. The V call is TRBV6-1, the J call TRBJ2-1, with 11 nucleotides matching TRBD2. J gave up 0 bases and V 7 bases, and 5 bases lay outside the gene matches. The CDR3 is 16 residues long. CDR1 and CDR2 (germline): MNHNS, SASEGT. CDR3 loop: CASIETSGDSYNEQFF. CDR3 coding DNA: TGTGCCAGCATCGAGACTAGCGGGGACTCCTACAATGAGCAGTTCTTC.

The rearrangement links TRBV9 to TRBJ1-4; 7 nucleotides match TRBD1. With V trimmed by 4 bases and J by 7 bases, 10 bases remained unmatched. CDR3 size: 15 residues. Germline CDR1 reads SGDLS; CDR2 reads YYNGEE. This CDR3 is CASSISEGAGEKLFF. The CDR3 nucleotides read TGTGCCAGCAGCATTAGTGAGGGGGCGGGTGAAAAACTGTTTTTT.

The chain carries TRBV20-1 and TRBJ1-5, with a tentative D call TRBD1 (5 bases). This CDR3 spans 15 amino acids. V gave up 0 bases and J gave up 5 bases, with 14 bases separating them. CDR1 is DFQATT and CDR2 is SNEGSKA in the germline V gene (reference sequence). CDR3 nucleotides: TGCAGTGCTAGAGATTTGGGGGAAGGGGATCAGCCCCAGCATTTT. Translation gives CSARDLGEGDQPQHF.

There are a few counts of this clonotype. The chain combines TRBV7-2 with TRBJ1-1; no clear D. With 5 bases removed from V and 4 bases from J, the gap between germline ends came to 14 bases. Germline values: CDR1 SGHTA, CDR2 FQGNSA. The CDR3 runs 14 residues. CDR3 nucleotide sequence: TGTGCCAGCAGCGCGATCGGAGAGGGCACTGAAGCTTTCTTT. Translation: CASSAIGEGTEAFF.

This clonotype was counted ten times or more. This sequence joins TRBV5-5 and TRBJ2-2; 11 bases fit TRBD2. V shed 6 bases and J 2 bases; nucleotides not matched to a gene: 9. The CDR3 length is 17 residues. Germline CDR1 is SGHKS and CDR2 is YYEKEE (reference sequence). The CDR3 region is CASTLAGGPLNTGELFF. The CDR3 nucleotides read TGTGCCAGCACTTTAGCGGGGGGGCCTTTAAACACCGGGGAGCTGTTTTTT.

This clonotype was picked up a small number of times. One end of the junction is discordant with germline, which a read error may explain. The chain employs TRBV7-7 and TRBJ2-3, with 8 positions matching TRBD2. The germline CDR1 and CDR2 sequences are SSHAT and FNYEAQ (reference sequence). There are 16 residues in the CDR3. The CDR3 region is CASSLAQGLGADTQYF. In DNA form, the CDR3 reads TGTGCTAGCAGCTTAGCGCAGGGACTAGGTGCAGATACGCAGTATTTT. The entire variable domain, with the rest obtained from reference TRBV7-7 and TRBJ2-3, is as follows: GAGVSQSPRYKVTKRGQDVTLRCDPISSHATLYWYQQALGQGPEFLTYFNYEAQPDKSGLPSDRFSAERPEGSISTLTIQRTEQRDSAMYRCASSLAQGLGADTQYFGPGTRLTVL.

There are many counts of this clonotype. This chain links TRBV19 with TRBJ2-2; D is perhaps TRBD1 (6 bases). V lost 8 bases to trimming and J lost 2 bases, with 9 bases between them. The CDR3 sequence is 13 residues long. From germline, CDR1 is LNHDA and CDR2 SQIVND (reference sequence). The CDR3 loop is CASAGANTGELFF. Here the CDR3 DNA reads TGTGCCAGTGCAGGGGCTAACACCGGGGAGCTGTTTTTT.

This clonotype was picked up many times. The J gene is TRBJ2-1, the V gene TRBV5-5, with TRBD2 matching 8 bases. The CDR3 has 14 residues. Trimming removed 3 bases from V and 6 bases from J; junction bases left unmatched: 5. Germline CDR1 and CDR2: SGHKS and YYEKEE (reference sequence). DNA for the CDR3: TGTGCCAGCAGCTCAACCCGGGGGGGCAATGAGCAGTTCTTC. It encodes CASSSTRGGNEQFF.

There are a few counts of this clonotype. The rearrangement links TRBV5-1 to TRBJ1-1; D possibly corresponds to TRBD1 (5 bases). Trimming removed 3 bases at V and 1 base at J, with 16 bases between. The germline V gene has CDR1 SGHRS and CDR2 YFSETQ. CDR3 length equals 16 residues. DNA of the CDR3: TGCGCCAGCAGCTCCTCCACGGGACGTCGGAACACTGAAGCTTTCTTT. It specifies CASSSSTGRRNTEAFF.

This clonotype was counted a few times. The V and J genes are TRBV5-1 and TRBJ1-1, with D possibly TRBD1 on 6 matching bases. V dropped 0 bases and J dropped 5 bases, with 14 bases sitting between them. Germline V CDR1 and CDR2: SGHRS, YFSETQ. CDR3 length: 15 amino acids. The CDR3 loop reads CASSLDPGAITEAFF. DNA for the CDR3: TGCGCCAGCAGCTTGGACCCGGGGGCCATTACTGAAGCTTTCTTT. Full variable domain (remainder filled in from reference TRBV5-1 and TRBJ1-1): KAGVTQTPRYLIKTRGQQVTLSCSPISGHRSVSWYQQTPGQGLQFLFEYFSETQRNKGNFPGRFSGRQFSNSRSEMNVSTLELGDSALYLCASSLDPGAITEAFFGQGTRLTVV.

This clonotype was counted at least ten times. This chain joins TRBV12-3 or TRBV12-4 and TRBJ1-5; D is ambiguous. The CDR3 is 15 amino acids. V shed 3 bases and J shed 6 bases, with 15 bases lying between them. The CDR3 loop is CASSLISSGSQPQHF. The CDR3 DNA follows: TGTGCCAGCAGTTTGATTTCGAGTGGAAGTCAGCCCCAGCATTTT.

The chain combines TRBV4-2 with TRBJ2-1, with TRBD2 matching 9 bases. This CDR3 has 23 residues. Looked up from germline, CDR1 is LGHNA and CDR2 is YNFKEQ. The trim removed 4 bases at V and 8 bases at J, leaving 33 bases unmatched. This chain's CDR3 is CASSPRRRGLVKPNQSSGDEQFF. As DNA, the CDR3 is TGTGCCAGCAGCCCGCGTAGGCGGGGTTTGGTGAAACCGAATCAGTCTAGCGGGGATGAGCAGTTCTTC.

This rearrangement joins TRBV5-8 to TRBJ2-7, with D perhaps given as TRBD1 or TRBD2 (5 bases each). The V gene's germline CDR1 is SGHTS and CDR2 YDEGEE. The ends were cut back, 3 bases at V and 6 bases at J, with 16 bases in the middle. CDR3 length: 14 residues. CDR3 region: CASSSGPGGREQYV. CDR3 nucleotides: TGTGCCAGCAGCTCGGGGCCCGGAGGTCGCGAGCAGTACGTC.

The chain is built from TRBV6-5 and TRBJ1-6; TRBD1 is a possible D gene (5 bases). The CDR3 extends over 15 amino acids. The V end was cut by 2 bases, the J end by 0 bases, with 5 bases between. CDR1 MNHEY and CDR2 SVGAGI come from the germline V gene. The chain's CDR3 is CASSYGASYNSPLHF. The CDR3, as DNA: TGTGCCAGCAGTTACGGGGCCTCCTATAATTCACCCCTCCACTTT.

This clonotype was detected only a few times. The chain joins TRBV18 to TRBJ1-1, with D perhaps matching TRBD1 (5 bases). The germline V and J ends were trimmed by 10 bases and 4 bases, with 25 bases remaining between them. The CDR3 length is 16 residues. The germline CDR1 and CDR2 sequences are KGHSH and LQKENI. This chain's CDR3 is CATTGPNGGYSTEAFF. DNA of the CDR3: TGTGCCACCACGGGTCCAAACGGGGGGTATAGCACTGAAGCTTTCTTT.